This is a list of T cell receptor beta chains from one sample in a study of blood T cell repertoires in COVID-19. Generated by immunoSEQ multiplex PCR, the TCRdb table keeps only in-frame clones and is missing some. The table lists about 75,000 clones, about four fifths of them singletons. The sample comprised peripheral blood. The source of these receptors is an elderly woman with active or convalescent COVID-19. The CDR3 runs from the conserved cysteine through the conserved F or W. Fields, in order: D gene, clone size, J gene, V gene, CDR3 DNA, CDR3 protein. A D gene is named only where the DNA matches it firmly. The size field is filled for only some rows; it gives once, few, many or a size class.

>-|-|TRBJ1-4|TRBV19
TGTGCCAGTGGCCTGGGGGGGAAACTGTTTTTT
CASGLGGKLFF
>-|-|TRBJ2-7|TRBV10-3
TGTGCCTCTAGGACGCCTCTGGGAGGCGAGCAGTACTTC
CASRTPLGGEQYF
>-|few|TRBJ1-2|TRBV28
TGTGCCAGCAGTTTGTTGGGGGGTGCGGCAGGTGGCTACACCTTC
CASSLLGGAAGGYTF
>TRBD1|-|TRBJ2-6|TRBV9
TGTGCCAGCAGCGGAATCCAGGGACAGCAAAACTCTGGGGCCAACGTCCTGACTTTC
CASSGIQGQQNSGANVLTF
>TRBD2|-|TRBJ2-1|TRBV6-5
TGTGCCAGCAGCGTAGTAGCGGGCTACAATGAGCAGTTCTTC
CASSVVAGYNEQFF
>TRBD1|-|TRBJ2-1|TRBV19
TGTGCCAGTACCCAGACAGGGGTGCGGAATGAGCAGTTCTTC
CASTQTGVRNEQFF
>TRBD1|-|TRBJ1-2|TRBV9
TGTGCCAGCAGCGCGGGACAGGGGGCGAACTATGGCTACACCTTC
CASSAGQGANYGYTF
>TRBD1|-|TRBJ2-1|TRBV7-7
TGTGCTAGCAGCCCCGACGGGGGACAGGGGAATGAGCAGTTCTTC
CASSPDGGQGNEQFF
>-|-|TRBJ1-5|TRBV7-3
TGTGCCAGCAGCATTACAGGCGGTCAGCCCCAGCATTTT
CASSITGGQPQHF
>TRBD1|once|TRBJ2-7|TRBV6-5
TGTGCCAGCAGTTACTCAGACAGGGTAGAACCGTACTTC
CASSYSDRVEPYF
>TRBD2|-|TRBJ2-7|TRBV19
TGTGCCAGTAGCCGGACTAGCGGGAGCTTCGAGCAGTACTTC
CASSRTSGSFEQYF
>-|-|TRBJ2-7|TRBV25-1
TGTGCCAGCAGTGATCCCCCAGCGGCAAGCTCCTACGAGCAGTACTTC
CASSDPPAASSYEQYF
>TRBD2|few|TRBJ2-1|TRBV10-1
TGCGCCAGCAGTGATTACAGCGGGGGATACAATGAGCAGTTCTTC
CASSDYSGGYNEQFF
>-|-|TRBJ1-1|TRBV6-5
TGTGCCAGCAGTTACCTTCGAGTGTTGAACACTGAAGCTTTCTTT
CASSYLRVLNTEAFF
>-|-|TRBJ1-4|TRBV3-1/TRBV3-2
TGTGCCACCCGCTCCCAGGGGGAAAAACTGTTTTTT
CATRSQGEKLFF
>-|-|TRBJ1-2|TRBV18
TGTGCCAGCTCACCACGTCCAAACAGGGAGAACTATGGCTACACCTTC
CASSPRPNRENYGYTF
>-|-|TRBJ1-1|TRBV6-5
TGTGCCAGCGTTTCAGCCACTCCGTCGGGGACTGAAGCTTTCTTT
CASVSATPSGTEAFF
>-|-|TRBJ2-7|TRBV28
TGTGCCAGCAGTTTATTTCCTAGCTCCTACGAGCAGTACTTC
CASSLFPSSYEQYF
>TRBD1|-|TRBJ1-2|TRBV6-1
TGTGCCAGCAGTGAAGGGACAGGGTATGGCTACACCTTC
CASSEGTGYGYTF
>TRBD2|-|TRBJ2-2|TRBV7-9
TGTGCCAGCAGCTTAACCCCGGGACTAGAGAGCACCGGGGAGCTGTTTTTT
CASSLTPGLESTGELFF
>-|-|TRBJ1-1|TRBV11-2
TGTGCCAGCAGCCCTCAACAAGGCGGCAACACTGAAGCTTTCTTT
CASSPQQGGNTEAFF
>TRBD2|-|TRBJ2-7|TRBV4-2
TGTGCCAGCAGCCAACCCCTAGCGGGAGGGGTCGACGAGCAGTACTTC
CASSQPLAGGVDEQYF
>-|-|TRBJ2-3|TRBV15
TGTGCCACCAGCAGAGGCGCCAGGGTAACAGATACGCAGTATTTT
CATSRGARVTDTQYF
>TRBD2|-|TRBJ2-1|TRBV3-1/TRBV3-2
TGTGCCATCCCCCCCCGGACTAGCGGGAGTCATTATAGTGACAATGAGCAGTTCTTC
CAIPPRTSGSHYSDNEQFF
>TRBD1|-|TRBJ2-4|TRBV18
TGTGCCAGCTCACCACCCGGGACAGTGGCCAAAAACATTCAGTACTTC
CASSPPGTVAKNIQYF
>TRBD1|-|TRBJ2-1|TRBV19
TGTGCCAGTACCGGACAGGGCCACAATGAGCAGTTCTTC
CASTGQGHNEQFF
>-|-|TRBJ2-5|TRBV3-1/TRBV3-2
TGTGCCAGCAGCCACAGCAGGGAAGAGACCCAGTACTTC
CASSHSREETQYF
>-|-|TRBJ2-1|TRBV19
TGTGCCAGTAGTAGGACTTACTCGGAATACAATGAGCAGTTCTTC
CASSRTYSEYNEQFF
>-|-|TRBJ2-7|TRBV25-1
TGTGCCAGCAGTGGCCCCGGGACTCCCCCCTACGAGCAGTACTTC
CASSGPGTPPYEQYF
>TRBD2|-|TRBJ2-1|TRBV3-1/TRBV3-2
TGTGCCAGTAGCCAGCCCCTCGGGACTAGAAGAAATGAGCAGTTCTTC
CASSQPLGTRRNEQFF
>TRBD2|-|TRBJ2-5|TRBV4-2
TGTGCCAGCAGCCAAGATCTATATAGCGGGCAAGAGACCCAGTACTTC
CASSQDLYSGQETQYF
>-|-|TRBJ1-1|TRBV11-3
TGTGCCAGCAGCTTCGGGGACACTGAAGCTTTCTTT
CASSFGDTEAFF
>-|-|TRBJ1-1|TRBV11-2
TGTGCCAGCAGCTTCCTCCACGGGGGGGGTGAAGCTTTCTTT
CASSFLHGGGEAFF
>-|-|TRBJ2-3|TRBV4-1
TGCGCCAGCAGCTACTGGAGAAGCACAGATACGCAGTATTTT
CASSYWRSTDTQYF
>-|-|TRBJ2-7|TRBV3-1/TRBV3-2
TGTGCCAGCAGCCACACAGATACCTACGAGCAGTACTTC
CASSHTDTYEQYF
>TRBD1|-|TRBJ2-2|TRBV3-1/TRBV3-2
TGTGCCAGCAGCCATTCCGGGACAGGGGCGGTCGGGGAGCTGTTTTTT
CASSHSGTGAVGELFF
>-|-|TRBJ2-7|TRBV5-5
TGTGCCAGCAGCCTTTTGTCCTCCTACGAGCAGTACTTC
CASSLLSSYEQYF
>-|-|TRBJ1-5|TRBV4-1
TGCGCCAGCAGCGCGGGGACTTACTATAGCAATCAGCCCCAGCATTTT
CASSAGTYYSNQPQHF
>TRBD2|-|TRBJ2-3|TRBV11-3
TGTGCCAGCAGCTCCCGGACTAGTCGGGATACGCAGTATTTT
CASSSRTSRDTQYF
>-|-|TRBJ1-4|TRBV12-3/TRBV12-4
TGTGCCAGCAGTCCAACCGGGGTCGAAAAACTGTTTTTT
CASSPTGVEKLFF
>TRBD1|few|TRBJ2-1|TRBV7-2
TGTGCCAGCAGCTTCCGGCCCGGACAGGGGGCGTTTGAGCAGTTCTTC
CASSFRPGQGAFEQFF
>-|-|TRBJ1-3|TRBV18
TGTGCCAGCACGTCGGGATTCGGAAACACCATATATTTT
CASTSGFGNTIYF
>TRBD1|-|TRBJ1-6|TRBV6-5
TGTGCCAGCAGATACCGGGACAGCTATAATTCACCCCTCCACTTT
CASRYRDSYNSPLHF
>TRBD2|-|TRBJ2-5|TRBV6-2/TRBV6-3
TGTGCCAGCAGTTACTCGAAGTCTAGCGGGGGCCAAGAGACCCAGTACTTC
CASSYSKSSGGQETQYF
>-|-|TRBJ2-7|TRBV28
TGTGCCAGCAGTTTAAGTGGTAGAGTCCCCTACGAGCAGTACTTC
CASSLSGRVPYEQYF
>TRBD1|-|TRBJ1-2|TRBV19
TGTGCCAGTAGTGCGAACAGGGGAATCGGCTATGGCTACACCTTC
CASSANRGIGYGYTF
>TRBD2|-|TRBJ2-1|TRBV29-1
TGCAGCGTTGAAAAACTCCCCCAGCGGGGGGGCCGTTTGTACAATGAGCAGTTCTTC
CSVEKLPQRGGRLYNEQFF
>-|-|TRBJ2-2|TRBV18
TGTGCCAGCTCACCCACAGGGCCCGGGGAGCTGTTTTTT
CASSPTGPGELFF
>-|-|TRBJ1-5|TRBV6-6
TGTGCCAGCAGCCGGGGTCGGGAGCCCCAGCATTTT
CASSRGREPQHF
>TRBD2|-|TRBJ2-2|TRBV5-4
TGTGCCAGCAGCACCACCGGGACTAGCGGGAGGGCCATAAACACCGGGGAGCTGTTTTTT
CASSTTGTSGRAINTGELFF
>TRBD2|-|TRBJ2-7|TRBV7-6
TGTGCCAGCAGCTCTGGACTAGAAGGCGCGGAGCAGTACTTC
CASSSGLEGAEQYF
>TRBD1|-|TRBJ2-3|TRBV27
TGTGCCAGCAGTATAATTCGGACAGGGGGCACAGATACGCAGTATTTT
CASSIIRTGGTDTQYF
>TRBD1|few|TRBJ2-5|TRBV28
TGTGCCAGCAGTTTAGGGGGACAGAAGACCCAGTACTTC
CASSLGGQKTQYF
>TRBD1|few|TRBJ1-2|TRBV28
TGTGCCAGCAGTATTACAGGGGGCCGGGGCTACACCTTC
CASSITGGRGYTF
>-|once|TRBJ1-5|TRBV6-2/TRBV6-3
TGTGCCAGCAGTGGTTACTCGAGCAATCAGCCCCAGCATTTT
CASSGYSSNQPQHF
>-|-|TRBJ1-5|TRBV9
TGTGCCAGCAGCGTAGACAGCTCCATCAATCAGCCCCAGCATTTT
CASSVDSSINQPQHF
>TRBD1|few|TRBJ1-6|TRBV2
TGTGCCAGCAGTGCTCCCGCCGGGACAGTGAATTCACCCCTCCACTTT
CASSAPAGTVNSPLHF
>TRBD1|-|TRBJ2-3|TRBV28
TGTGCCACGCAGGGGGACCCAGGGCGGTCGGATACGCAGTATTTT
CATQGDPGRSDTQYF
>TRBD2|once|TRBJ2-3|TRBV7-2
TGTGCCAGCAGCCCCCCGTCTAGCGGCATTGCTACGCAGTATTTT
CASSPPSSGIATQYF